This T cell receptor (beta chain) emerged from a study of long-term antiretroviral therapy in people with HIV. Study as a whole: Some samples came about a decade before the 2015 immediate-ART recommendation, and these were the earliest. Study conclusions and caveats: Post-ART samples showed increased diversity that remained below transplant donor control levels.

A minimum of one pre-ART and two post-ART PBMC samples existed for each donor. With regard to this clone: Antigen: not known.

At survey level, the immunoSEQ assay was run in its v3.0 version. The data were produced by immunoSEQ multiplex PCR, yet TCRdb's version contains in-frame clones alone and is incomplete. The sample has tens of thousands of clones; 90% to 95% are singletons. CDR3 length: 15 residues. The V gene's germline CDR1 is SNHLY and CDR2 FYNNEI. With 6 bases removed from V and 1 base from J, the gap between germline ends came to 15 bases. The sequences come from unsorted PBMCs, collected 7.4 years after starting antiretroviral therapy. The clonotype comes from a man between 45 and 60 years old with HIV. V and J are TRBV2 and TRBJ1-1; a weak D match, TRBD1 (6 bases). CDR3 amino acids: CASRYRESTNTEAFF. In DNA form, the CDR3 reads TGTGCCAGCAGATACAGGGAATCCACGAACACTGAAGCTTTCTTT.